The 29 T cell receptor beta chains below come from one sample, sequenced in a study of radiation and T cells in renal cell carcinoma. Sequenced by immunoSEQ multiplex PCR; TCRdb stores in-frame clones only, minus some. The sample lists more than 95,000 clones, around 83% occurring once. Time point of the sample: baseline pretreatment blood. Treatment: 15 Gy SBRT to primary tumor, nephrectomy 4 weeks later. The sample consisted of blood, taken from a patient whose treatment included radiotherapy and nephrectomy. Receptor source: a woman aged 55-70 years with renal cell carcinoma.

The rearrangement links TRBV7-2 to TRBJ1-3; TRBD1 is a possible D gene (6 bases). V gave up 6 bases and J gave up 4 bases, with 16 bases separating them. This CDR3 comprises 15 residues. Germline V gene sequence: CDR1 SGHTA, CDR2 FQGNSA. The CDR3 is CASSWGQQGGNTIYF. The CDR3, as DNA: TGTGCCAGCAGTTGGGGCCAGCAGGGGGGAAACACCATATATTTT.

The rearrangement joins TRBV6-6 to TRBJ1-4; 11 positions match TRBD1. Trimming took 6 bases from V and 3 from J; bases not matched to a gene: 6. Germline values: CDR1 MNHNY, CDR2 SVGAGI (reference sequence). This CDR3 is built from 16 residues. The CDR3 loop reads CASSRTGGFSNEKLFF. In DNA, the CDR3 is TGTGCCAGCAGCCGGACAGGGGGCTTTTCTAATGAAAAACTGTTTTTT.

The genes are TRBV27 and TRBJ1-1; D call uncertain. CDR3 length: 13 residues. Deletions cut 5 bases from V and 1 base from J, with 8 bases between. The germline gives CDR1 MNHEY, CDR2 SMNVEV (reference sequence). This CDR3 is CASSAQTNTEAFF. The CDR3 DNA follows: TGTGCCAGCAGTGCACAGACGAACACTGAAGCTTTCTTT.

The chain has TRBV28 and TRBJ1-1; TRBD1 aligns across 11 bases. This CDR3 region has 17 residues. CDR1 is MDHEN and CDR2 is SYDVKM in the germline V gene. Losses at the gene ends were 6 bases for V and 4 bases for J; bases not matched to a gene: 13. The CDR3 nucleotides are TGTGCCAGCAGCCCGCCGGCCGGGACAGGGGGTAGCACTGAAGCTTTCTTT. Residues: CASSPPAGTGGSTEAFF.

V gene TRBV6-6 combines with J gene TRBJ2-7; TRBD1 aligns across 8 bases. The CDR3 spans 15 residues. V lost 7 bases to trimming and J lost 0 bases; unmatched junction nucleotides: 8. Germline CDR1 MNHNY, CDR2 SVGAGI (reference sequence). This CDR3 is CASTQGGGISYEQYF. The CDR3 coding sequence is TGTGCCAGCACACAGGGGGGAGGAATCTCCTACGAGCAGTACTTC.

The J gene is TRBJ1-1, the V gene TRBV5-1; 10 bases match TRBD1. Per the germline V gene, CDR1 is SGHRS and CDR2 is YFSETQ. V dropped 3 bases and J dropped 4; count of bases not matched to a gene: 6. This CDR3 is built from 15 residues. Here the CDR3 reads CASSSQGQGSTEAFF. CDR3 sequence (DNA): TGCGCCAGCAGCTCGCAGGGACAGGGGAGCACTGAAGCTTTCTTT. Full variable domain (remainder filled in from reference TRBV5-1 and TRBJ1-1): KAGVTQTPRYLIKTRGQQVTLSCSPISGHRSVSWYQQTPGQGLQFLFEYFSETQRNKGNFPGRFSGRQFSNSRSEMNVSTLELGDSALYLCASSSQGQGSTEAFFGQGTRLTVV.

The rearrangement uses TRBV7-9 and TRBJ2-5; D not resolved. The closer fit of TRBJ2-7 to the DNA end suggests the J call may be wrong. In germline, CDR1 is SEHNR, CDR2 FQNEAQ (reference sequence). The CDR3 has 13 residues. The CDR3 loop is CASSLPGSYEQYF. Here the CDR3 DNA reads TGTGCCAGCAGCTTACCGGGCTCCTACGAGCAGTACTTC.

The CDR3 nucleotides are TGTGCCAGCCAGACAGGGTGTAATGAAAAACTGTTTTTT. This translates into CASQTGCNEKLFF. V gene TRBV21-1 combines with J gene TRBJ1-4; the D call TRBD1 from the table was never checked on the DNA. TRBV21-1 is a pseudogene locus. The CDR3 runs to 13 residues.

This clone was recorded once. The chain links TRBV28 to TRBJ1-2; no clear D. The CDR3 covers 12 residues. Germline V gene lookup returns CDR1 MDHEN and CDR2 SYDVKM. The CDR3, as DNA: TGTGGGTCGGACCTTAGACACTATGGCTACACCTTC. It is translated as CGSDLRHYGYTF.

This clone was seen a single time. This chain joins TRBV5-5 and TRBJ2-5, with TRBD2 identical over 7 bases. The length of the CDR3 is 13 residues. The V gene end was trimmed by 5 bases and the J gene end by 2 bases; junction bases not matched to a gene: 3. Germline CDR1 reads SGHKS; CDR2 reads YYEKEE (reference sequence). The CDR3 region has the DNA TGTGCCAGCAGGCTCGGGGGGCAAGAGACCCAGTACTTC. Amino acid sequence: CASRLGGQETQYF.

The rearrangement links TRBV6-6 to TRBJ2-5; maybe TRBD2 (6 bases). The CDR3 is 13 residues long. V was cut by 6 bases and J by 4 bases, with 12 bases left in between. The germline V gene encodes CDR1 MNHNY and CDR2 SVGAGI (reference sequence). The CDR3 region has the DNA TGTGCCAGCAGGACTGGAGGGGCAGAGACCCAGTACTTC. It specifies CASRTGGAETQYF.

Here the CDR3 DNA reads TGTGCCAGCAGCCAAGATTTACCGAGCTCCTATAATTCACCCCTCCACTTT. Protein product: CASSQDLPSSYNSPLHF. The chain employs TRBV14 and TRBJ1-6; D is ambiguous. The germline CDR1 and CDR2 sequences are SGHDN and FVKESK. CDR3 size: 17 residues. Between the trimmed V and J ends, which lost 0 bases and 0 bases, there was a span of 9 bases.

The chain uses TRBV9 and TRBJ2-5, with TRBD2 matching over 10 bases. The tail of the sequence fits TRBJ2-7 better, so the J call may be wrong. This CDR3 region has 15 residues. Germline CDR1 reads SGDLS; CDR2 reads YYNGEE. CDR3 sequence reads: CASSVNWLAGVEQYF. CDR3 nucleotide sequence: TGTGCCAGCAGCGTAAATTGGCTAGCGGGAGTCGAGCAGTACTTC.

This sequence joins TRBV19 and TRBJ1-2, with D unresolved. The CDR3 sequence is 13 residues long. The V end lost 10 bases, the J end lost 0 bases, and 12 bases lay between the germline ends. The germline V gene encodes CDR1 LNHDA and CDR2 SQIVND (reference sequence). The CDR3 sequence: CATRGESNYGYTF. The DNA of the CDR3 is TGTGCCACTCGGGGAGAATCTAACTATGGCTACACCTTC.

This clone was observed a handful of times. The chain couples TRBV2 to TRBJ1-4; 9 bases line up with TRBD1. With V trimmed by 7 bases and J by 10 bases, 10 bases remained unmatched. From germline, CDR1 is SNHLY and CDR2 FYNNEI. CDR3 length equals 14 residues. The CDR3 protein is CASKLRQGVGKLFF. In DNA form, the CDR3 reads TGTGCCAGCAAGCTCCGACAGGGGGTAGGAAAACTGTTTTTT.

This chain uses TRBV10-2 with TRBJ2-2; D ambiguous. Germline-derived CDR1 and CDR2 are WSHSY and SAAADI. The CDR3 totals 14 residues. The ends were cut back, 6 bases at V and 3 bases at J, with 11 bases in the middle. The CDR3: CASRIITDTGELFF. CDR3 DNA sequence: TGCGCCAGCAGGATCATAACGGACACCGGGGAGCTGTTTTTT.

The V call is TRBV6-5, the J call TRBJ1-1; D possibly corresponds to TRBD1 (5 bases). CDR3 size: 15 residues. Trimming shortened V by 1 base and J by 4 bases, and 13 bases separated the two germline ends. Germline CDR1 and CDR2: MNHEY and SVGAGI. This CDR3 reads CASSYWNVGVTEAFF. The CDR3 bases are TGTGCCAGCAGTTACTGGAACGTGGGGGTCACTGAAGCTTTCTTT.

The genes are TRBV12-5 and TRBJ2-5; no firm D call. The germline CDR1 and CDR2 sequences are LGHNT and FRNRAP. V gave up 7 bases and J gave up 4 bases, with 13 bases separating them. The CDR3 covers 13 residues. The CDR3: CASAQVPGETQYF. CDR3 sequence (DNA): TGTGCTAGTGCGCAGGTGCCGGGAGAGACCCAGTACTTC.

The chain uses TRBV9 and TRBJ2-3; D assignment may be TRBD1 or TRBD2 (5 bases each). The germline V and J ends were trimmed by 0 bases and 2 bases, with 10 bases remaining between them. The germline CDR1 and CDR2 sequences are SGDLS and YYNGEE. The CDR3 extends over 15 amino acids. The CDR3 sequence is CASSVAGPPTDTQYF. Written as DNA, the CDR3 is TGTGCCAGCAGCGTAGCGGGACCGCCCACAGATACGCAGTATTTT.

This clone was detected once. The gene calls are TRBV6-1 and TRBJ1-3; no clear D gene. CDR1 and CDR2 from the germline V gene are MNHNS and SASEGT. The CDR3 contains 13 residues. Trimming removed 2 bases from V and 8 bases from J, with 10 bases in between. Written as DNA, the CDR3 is TGTGCCAGCAGTGAAAATGGGGTTGACACCATATATTTT. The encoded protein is CASSENGVDTIYF.

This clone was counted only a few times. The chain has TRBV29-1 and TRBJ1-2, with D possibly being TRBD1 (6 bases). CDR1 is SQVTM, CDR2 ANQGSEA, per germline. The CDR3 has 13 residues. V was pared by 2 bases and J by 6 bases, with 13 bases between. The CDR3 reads CSVEWGAENGYTF. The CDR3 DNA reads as TGCAGCGTTGAATGGGGGGCTGAAAATGGCTACACCTTC.

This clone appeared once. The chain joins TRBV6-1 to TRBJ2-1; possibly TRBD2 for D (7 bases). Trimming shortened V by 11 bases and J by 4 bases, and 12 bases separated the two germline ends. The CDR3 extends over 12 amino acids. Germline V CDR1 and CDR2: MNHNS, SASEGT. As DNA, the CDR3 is TGTGCCCTGGCGGGGGCTTACAATGAGCAGTTCTTC. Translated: CALAGAYNEQFF.

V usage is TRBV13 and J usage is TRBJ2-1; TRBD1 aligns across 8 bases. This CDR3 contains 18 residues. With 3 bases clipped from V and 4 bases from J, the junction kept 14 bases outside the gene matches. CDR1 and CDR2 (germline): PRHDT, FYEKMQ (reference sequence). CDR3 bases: TGTGCCAGCAGCTTGGGCAGGGGGCCCCTATCCGGGTACAATGAGCAGTTCTTC. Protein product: CASSLGRGPLSGYNEQFF.

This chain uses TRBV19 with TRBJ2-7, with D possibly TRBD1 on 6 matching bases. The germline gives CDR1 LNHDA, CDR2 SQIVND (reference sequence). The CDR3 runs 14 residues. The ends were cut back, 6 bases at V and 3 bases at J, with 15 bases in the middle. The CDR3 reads CASRIRDISYEQYF. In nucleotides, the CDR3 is TGTGCCAGTAGGATCCGGGACATAAGCTACGAGCAGTACTTC.

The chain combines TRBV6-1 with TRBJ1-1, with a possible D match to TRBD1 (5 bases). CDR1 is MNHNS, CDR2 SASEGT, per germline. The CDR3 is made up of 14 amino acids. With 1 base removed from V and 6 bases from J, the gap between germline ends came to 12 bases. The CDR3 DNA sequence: TGTGCCAGCAGTGAAGTCGGGCGACAGTCTGAAGCTTTCTTT. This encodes CASSEVGRQSEAFF.

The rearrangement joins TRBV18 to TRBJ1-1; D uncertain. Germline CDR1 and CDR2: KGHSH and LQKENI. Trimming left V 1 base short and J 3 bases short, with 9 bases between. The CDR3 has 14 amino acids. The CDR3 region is CASSPLGSDTEAFF. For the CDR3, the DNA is TGTGCCAGCTCACCACTGGGGTCGGACACTGAAGCTTTCTTT. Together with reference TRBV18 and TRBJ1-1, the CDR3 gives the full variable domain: NAGVMQNPRHLVRRRGQEARLRCSPMKGHSHVYWYRQLPEEGLKFMVYLQKENIIDESGMPKERFSAEFPKEGPSILRIQQVVRGDSAAYFCASSPLGSDTEAFFGQGTRLTVV.

CDR3 in DNA: TGTGCCAGCAGCTTGTCCGGGACAGGGAACTATGGCTACACCTTC. It is translated as CASSLSGTGNYGYTF. The chain combines TRBV7-3 with TRBJ1-2; TRBD1 aligns across 9 bases. From germline, CDR1 is SGHTA and CDR2 FQGTGA. This CDR3 has 15 amino acids. With V trimmed by 3 bases and J by 2 bases, 4 bases remained unmatched.

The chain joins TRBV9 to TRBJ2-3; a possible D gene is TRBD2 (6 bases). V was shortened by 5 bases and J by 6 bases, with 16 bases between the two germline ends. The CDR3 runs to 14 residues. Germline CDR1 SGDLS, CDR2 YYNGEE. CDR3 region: CASRPPGGQDTQYF. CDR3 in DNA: TGTGCCAGCAGACCCCCCGGGGGTCAGGATACGCAGTATTTT. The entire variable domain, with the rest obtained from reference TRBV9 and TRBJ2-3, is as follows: DSGVTQTPKHLITATGQRVTLRCSPRSGDLSVYWYQQSLDQGLQFLIQYYNGEERAKGNILERFSAQQFPDLHSELNLSSLELGDSALYFCASRPPGGQDTQYFGPGTRLTVL.

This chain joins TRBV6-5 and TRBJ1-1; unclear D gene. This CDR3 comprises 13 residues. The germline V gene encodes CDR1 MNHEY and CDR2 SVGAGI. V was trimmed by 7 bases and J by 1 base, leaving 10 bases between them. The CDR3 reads CASIRSPNTEAFF. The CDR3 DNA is TGTGCCAGCATTAGGTCCCCGAACACTGAAGCTTTCTTT.